This entry describes one T cell receptor beta chain. The antigen is undetermined. The source of the sample is a study of graft-versus-host responses after intestinal transplantation. As for the study in general: Recipients were given multivisceral, liver-intestinal, or isolated intestinal transplants. All recipients were given anti-thymocyte globulin induction, and tacrolimus and steroids were then administered for three to four years. Study results and limitations: In recipient marrow, GvH clones were found, and some appeared first in ileum or blood. The presence of high graft-versus-host to host-versus-graft clonal ratios in allografts characterized patients with graft-donor T cell macrochimerism.

TCRdb's copy holds only in-frame clones and misses some; the assay was immunoSEQ multiplex PCR. The sample lists some 100,000 clones, roughly 87% occurring once. Losses at the gene ends were 3 bases for V and 4 bases for J; bases not matched to a gene: 5. The CDR3 runs 15 residues. Germline V lookup: CDR1 MNHNS, CDR2 SASEGT. The source of this sequence is a human donor who was the organ donor for an intestinal transplant. Sequenced here: unstimulated CD4+ T cells sorted from spleen or lymph node cells, sampled before transplant. This chain links TRBV6-1 with TRBJ2-3; 9 bases match TRBD2. CDR3 sequence: CASSERGGFADTQYF. The CDR3 DNA reads as TGTGCCAGCAGTGAGCGGGGGGGCTTTGCAGATACGCAGTATTTT.